The rows below give T cell receptor beta chains drawn from one sample of a study of T cell repertoires in cytomegalovirus infection. TCRdb re-analysed the reads in MiXCR, keeping a single row per CDR3 protein. The table shows about 150,000 distinct CDR3 sequences, with about a sixth occurring only once. Sequencing was carried out using CD8+ T cells from PBMCs. These receptors were collected from a human donor in good health (CMV status not recorded). Some clones in this sample may be carry-over from other donors' samples. The CDR3 runs from the conserved cysteine through the conserved F or W. D genes are given only for firm matches. Only part of the rows carry a size: once, few, many, or a class if the clone is expanded.

. TRBJ2-1 TRBV4-2 . TGTGCCAGCAGCCAAGTGGCCCAAACCCTGCACAATGAGCAGTTCTTC CASSQVAQTLHNEQFF
. TRBJ2-7 TRBV3-1 many TGTGCCAGCAGCCACCCATCGACTAAAGGATCTTACGAGCAGTACTTC CASSHPSTKGSYEQYF
. TRBJ1-1 TRBV7-9 few TGTGCCAGCAGCGGGACGGTCGGGAGATACACTGAAGCTTTCTTT CASSGTVGRYTEAFF
TRBD2 TRBJ2-1 TRBV28 . TGTGCCAGCATCGCTGGAGGGGAGGGCCAAAATGAGCAGTTCTTC CASIAGGEGQNEQFF
. TRBJ2-1 TRBV7-9 few TGTGCCAGCAGTACAACTAGCTCCTACAATGAGCAGTTCTTC CASSTTSSYNEQFF
TRBD2 TRBJ2-5 TRBV10-3 few TGTGCCATCAGTGGGAGCAGCGGGGGAAACCGAGAGACCCAGTACTTC CAISGSSGGNRETQYF
. TRBJ1-1 TRBV6-2/TRBV6-3 . TGTGCCAGCACCTACGTTATGAACACTGAAGCTTTCTTT CASTYVMNTEAFF
. TRBJ2-7 TRBV7-9 . TGTGCCAGCAGCCTCCTGGAGGTCCTTCCCTACGAGCAGTACTTC CASSLLEVLPYEQYF
TRBD1 TRBJ2-7 TRBV7-6 few TGTGCCAGCAGCCTCCGCGGGGGACAGGGATCCTACGAGCAGTACTTC CASSLRGGQGSYEQYF
. TRBJ2-7 TRBV27 few TGTGCCAGCAGTTTTTTGGATTCCTACGAGCAGTACTTC CASSFLDSYEQYF
TRBD1 TRBJ1-5 TRBV2 few TGTGCCAGCAGTGGACAGGGTTCCAATCAGCCCCAGCATTTT CASSGQGSNQPQHF
. TRBJ1-1 TRBV4-1 . TGCGCCAGCAGCCAAGAAAGGGAACAGAGTGAAGCTTTCTTT CASSQEREQSEAFF
TRBD1 TRBJ2-2 TRBV4-2 . TGTGCCAGCAGCCAAGATCAGGACAGGGGCTCCACCGGGGAGCTGTTTTTT CASSQDQDRGSTGELFF
TRBD1 TRBJ1-5 TRBV19 . TGTGCCAGTAGGCCGGACAGGGGGCATCGCAATCAGCCCCAGCATTTT CASRPDRGHRNQPQHF
. TRBJ2-7 TRBV7-9 . TGTGCCAGCGATAAGACAGGAAAAAGGTGGGAGCAGTACTTC CASDKTGKRWEQYF
. TRBJ2-7 TRBV7-2 medium-sized TGTGCCAGCAGCTTCTCCTACGAGCAGTACTTC CASSFSYEQYF
. TRBJ2-3 TRBV7-8 many TGTGCCAGCAGCTTACCCTACACATCCGGGGGCGAAACCCAGAGGGACACAGATACGCAGTATTTT CASSLPYTSGGETQRDTDTQYF
TRBD1 TRBJ2-3 TRBV9 few TGTGCCAGCAGCCCACGACAGGGTACAGATACGCAGTATTTT CASSPRQGTDTQYF
TRBD1 TRBJ2-7 TRBV5-1 few TGCGCCAGCAGCTTGGGGGACAGTAACTACGAGCAGTACTTC CASSLGDSNYEQYF
. TRBJ2-6 TRBV7-2 many TGTGCCAGCATCCTGGACAGAGTTGACTCTGGGGCCAACGTCCTGACTTTC CASILDRVDSGANVLTF
TRBD1 TRBJ2-1 TRBV6-2/TRBV6-3 few TGTGCCAGCGGGCACAGGGGTAATGAGCAGTTCTTC CASGHRGNEQFF
. TRBJ2-1 TRBV7-9 . TGTGCCAGCAGCTTGGATCGGGGGTACAATGAGCAGCTCTTC CASSLDRGYNEQLF
. TRBJ1-1 TRBV6-2/TRBV6-3 . TGTGCCAGCAGAGAACGGGGGTCCACTGAAGCTTTCTTT CASRERGSTEAFF
. TRBJ2-3 TRBV5-1 . TGCGCCAGCAGCTTGGTACAGATTAGCACAGATACGCAGTATTTT CASSLVQISTDTQYF
. TRBJ2-1 TRBV6-6 . TGTGCCAGCAGTTACTCAACAAGGGACTTTGCGAATGAGCAGTTCTTC CASSYSTRDFANEQFF
. TRBJ2-7 TRBV6-9 . TGTGCCAGCAGTTACGAAGGCGGGGTCTCCTACGAGCAGTACTTC CASSYEGGVSYEQYF
TRBD1 TRBJ1-5 TRBV7-2 . TGTGCCAGCAGCGCTACAGGGGGCAATCAGCCCCAGCATTTT CASSATGGNQPQHF